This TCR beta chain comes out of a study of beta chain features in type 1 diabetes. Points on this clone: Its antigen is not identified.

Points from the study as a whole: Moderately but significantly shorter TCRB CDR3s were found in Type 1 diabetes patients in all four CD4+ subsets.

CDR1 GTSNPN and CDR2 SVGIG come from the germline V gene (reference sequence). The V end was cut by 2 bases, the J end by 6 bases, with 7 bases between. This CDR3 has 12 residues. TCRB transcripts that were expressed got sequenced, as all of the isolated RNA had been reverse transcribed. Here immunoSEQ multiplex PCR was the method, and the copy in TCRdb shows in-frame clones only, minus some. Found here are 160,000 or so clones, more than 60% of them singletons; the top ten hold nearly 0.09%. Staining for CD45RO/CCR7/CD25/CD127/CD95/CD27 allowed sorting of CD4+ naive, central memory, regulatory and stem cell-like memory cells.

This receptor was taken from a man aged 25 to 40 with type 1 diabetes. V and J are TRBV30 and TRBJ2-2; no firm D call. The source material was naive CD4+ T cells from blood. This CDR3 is CAWSLLPGELFF. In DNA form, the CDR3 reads TGTGCCTGGAGTCTGCTGCCCGGGGAGCTGTTTTTT.